A selection of T cell receptor beta chains follows, all from one sample in a study of shared clonotypes between healthy human individuals. The table came from immunoSEQ multiplex PCR; TCRdb's copy has only in-frame clones and leaves some out. The sample holds under 2,000,000 clones, about 95% seen once. The sample was naive CD8+ T cells sorted from blood. The receptors were gathered from a young man in good health. CDR3s include the opening cysteine and the closing phenylalanine or tryptophan.

V	J	CDR3
TRBV27	TRBJ1-1	CASSSDKNTEAFF
TRBV30	TRBJ1-6	CAWSVGAGQNSPLHF
TRBV4-1	TRBJ2-7	CASSQDSTVSYEQYF
TRBV4-3	TRBJ1-6	CASSLTGTGVSPLHF
TRBV14	TRBJ2-1	CASSQELVGNNEQFF
TRBV6-1	TRBJ2-7	CASSEYGGADPSYEQYF
TRBV9	TRBJ2-7	CASSVGPSSYEQYF
TRBV4-1	TRBJ1-1	CASSQKQGRDTEAFF
TRBV10-3	TRBJ2-7	CAISESRGIPYEQYF
TRBV11-2	TRBJ2-1	CASTSGGGSSYNEQFF
TRBV2	TRBJ2-7	CASSEFAGQGYEQYF
TRBV12-5	TRBJ1-3	CASGFDSGTGPGNTIYF
TRBV29-1	TRBJ2-2	CSVRLASGELFF
TRBV4-1	TRBJ2-7	CASSPGQDEQYF
TRBV2	TRBJ2-1	CASSQAGESYNEQFF
TRBV13	TRBJ2-7	CASSHASRFDEQYF
TRBV10-2	TRBJ2-7	CASTEDGTSYEQYF
TRBV7-9	NA	CASTIGGLGSYEQYF
TRBV7-6	TRBJ2-5	CASSFGGLDQETQYF
TRBV28	TRBJ2-1	CASSLIGTGFDEQFF
TRBV9	TRBJ2-2	CASSVWGLNTGELFF
TRBV5-6	TRBJ2-7	CASSPESTSGSEQYF
TRBV10-2	TRBJ1-1	CASSERGSYTEAFF
TRBV12-1	TRBJ1-1	CASSPSFRAFF
TRBV11-2	TRBJ2-1	CASSPAPRGDRQLLNEQFF
TRBV6-5	TRBJ2-2	CASSPGQGDGELFF
TRBV7-6	TRBJ2-3	CASSLEAGPSTDTQYF
TRBV5-4	TRBJ2-7	CASSPPWGYEQYF
TRBV28	TRBJ2-5	CASSLSPGGQETQYF
TRBV5-1	TRBJ2-1	CASSLSLSGGSYNEQFF
TRBV7-2	TRBJ2-7	CASSPGSEGPGEQYF
TRBV30	TRBJ2-7	CAWRGTVQTSRKQYF
TRBV6-4	TRBJ1-5	CVLGQGEQPQHF